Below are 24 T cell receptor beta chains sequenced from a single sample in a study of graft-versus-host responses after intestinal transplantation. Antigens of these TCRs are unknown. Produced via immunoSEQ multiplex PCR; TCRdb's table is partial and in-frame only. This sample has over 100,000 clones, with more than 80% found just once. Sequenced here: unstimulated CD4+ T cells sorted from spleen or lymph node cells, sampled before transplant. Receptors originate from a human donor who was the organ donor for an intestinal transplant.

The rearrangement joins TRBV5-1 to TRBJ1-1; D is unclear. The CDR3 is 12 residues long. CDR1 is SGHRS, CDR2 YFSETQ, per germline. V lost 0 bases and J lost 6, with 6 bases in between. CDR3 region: CASSLEGAEAFF. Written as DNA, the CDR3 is TGCGCCAGCAGCTTGGAGGGAGCTGAAGCTTTCTTT.

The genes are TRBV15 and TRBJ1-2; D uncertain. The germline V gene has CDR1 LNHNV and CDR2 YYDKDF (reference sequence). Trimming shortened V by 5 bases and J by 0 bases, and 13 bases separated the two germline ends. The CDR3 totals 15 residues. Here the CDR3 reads CATSGGRTPNYGYTF. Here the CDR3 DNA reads TGTGCCACCAGCGGAGGGCGGACTCCTAACTATGGCTACACCTTC. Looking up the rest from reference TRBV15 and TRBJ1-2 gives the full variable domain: DAMVIQNPRYQVTQFGKPVTLSCSQTLNHNVMYWYQQKSSQAPKLLFHYYDKDFNNEADTPDNFQSRRPNTSFCFLDIRSPGLGDTAMYLCATSGGRTPNYGYTFGSGTRLTVV.

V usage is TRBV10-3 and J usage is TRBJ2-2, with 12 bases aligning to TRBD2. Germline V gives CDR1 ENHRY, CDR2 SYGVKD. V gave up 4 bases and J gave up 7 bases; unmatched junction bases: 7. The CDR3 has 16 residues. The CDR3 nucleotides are TGTGCCATCAGTGCCGCTAGCGGGAGGGGCGGCGGGGAGCTGTTTTTT. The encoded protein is CAISAASGRGGGELFF.

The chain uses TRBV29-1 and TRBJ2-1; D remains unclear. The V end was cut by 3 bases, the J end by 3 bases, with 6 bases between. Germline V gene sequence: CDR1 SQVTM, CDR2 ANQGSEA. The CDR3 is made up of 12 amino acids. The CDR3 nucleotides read TGCAGCGTTGAGGCCGGCTACAATGAGCAGTTCTTC. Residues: CSVEAGYNEQFF.

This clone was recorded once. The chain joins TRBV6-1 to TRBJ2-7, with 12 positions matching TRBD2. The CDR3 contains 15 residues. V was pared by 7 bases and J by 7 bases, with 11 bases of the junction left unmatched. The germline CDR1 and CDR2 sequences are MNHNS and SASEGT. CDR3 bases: TGTGCCAGCAACACTTGGACTAGCGGGGCTGGGGAGCAGTACTTC. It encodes CASNTWTSGAGEQYF.

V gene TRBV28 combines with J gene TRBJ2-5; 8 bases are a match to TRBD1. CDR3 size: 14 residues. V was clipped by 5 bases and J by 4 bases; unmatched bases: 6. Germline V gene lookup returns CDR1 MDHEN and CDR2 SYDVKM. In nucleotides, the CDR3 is TGTGCCAGCAGTAGGACAGGGATACTAGAGACCCAGTACTTC. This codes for CASSRTGILETQYF. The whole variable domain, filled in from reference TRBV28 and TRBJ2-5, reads DVKVTQSSRYLVKRTGEKVFLECVQDMDHENMFWYRQDPGLGLRLIYFSYDVKMKEKGDIPEGYSVSREKKERFSLILESASTNQTSMYLCASSRTGILETQYFGPGTRLLVL.

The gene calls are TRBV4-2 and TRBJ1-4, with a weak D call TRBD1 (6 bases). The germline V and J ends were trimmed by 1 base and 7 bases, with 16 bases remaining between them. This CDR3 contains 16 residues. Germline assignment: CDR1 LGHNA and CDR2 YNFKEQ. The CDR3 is CASSQATQGPSEKLFF. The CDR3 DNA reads TGTGCCAGCAGCCAAGCAACACAGGGTCCATCTGAAAAACTGTTTTTT.

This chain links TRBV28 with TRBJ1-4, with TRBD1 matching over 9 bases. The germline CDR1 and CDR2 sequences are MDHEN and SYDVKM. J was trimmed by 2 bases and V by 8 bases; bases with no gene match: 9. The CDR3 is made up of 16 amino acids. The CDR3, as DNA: TGTGCCAGCTCAGAAAGGGACAGGGTCACTAATGAAAAACTGTTTTTT. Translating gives CASSERDRVTNEKLFF.

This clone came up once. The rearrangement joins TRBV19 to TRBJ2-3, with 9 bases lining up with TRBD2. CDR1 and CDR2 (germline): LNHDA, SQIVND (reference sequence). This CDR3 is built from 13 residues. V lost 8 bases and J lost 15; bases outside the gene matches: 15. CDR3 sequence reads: CASGPTAGTSLYF. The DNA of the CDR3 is TGTGCCAGTGGCCCGACCGCCGGGACTAGCTTATATTTT. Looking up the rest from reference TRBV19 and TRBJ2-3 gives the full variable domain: DGGITQSPKYLFRKEGQNVTLSCEQNLNHDAMYWYRQDPGQGLRLIYYSQIVNDFQKGDIAEGYSVSREKKESFPLTVTSAQKNPTAFYLCASGPTAGTSLYFGPGTRLTVL.

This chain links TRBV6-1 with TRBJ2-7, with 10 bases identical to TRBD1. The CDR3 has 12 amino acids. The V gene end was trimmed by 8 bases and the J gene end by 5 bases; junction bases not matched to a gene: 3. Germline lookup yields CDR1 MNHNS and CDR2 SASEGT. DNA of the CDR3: TGTGCCAGCGGGGACAGGGGCCACGAGCAGTACTTC. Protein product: CASGDRGHEQYF.

In DNA form, the CDR3 reads TGTGCCAGCAGTCGCCGAGGCGGTTCGAACACCGGGGAGCTGTTTTTT. This gives the protein CASSRRGGSNTGELFF. J is TRBJ2-2 and V is TRBV28; the D is unclear. The CDR3 is 16 amino acids. V gave up 5 bases and J gave up 0 bases, with 13 bases separating them. The V gene's germline CDR1 is MDHEN and CDR2 SYDVKM.

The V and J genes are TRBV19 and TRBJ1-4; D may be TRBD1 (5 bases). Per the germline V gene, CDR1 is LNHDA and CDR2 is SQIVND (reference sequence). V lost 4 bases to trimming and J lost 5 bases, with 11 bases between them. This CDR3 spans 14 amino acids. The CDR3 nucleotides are TGTGCCAGTAGTAAGCAGGGCGTCAATGAAAAACTGTTTTTT. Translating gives CASSKQGVNEKLFF.

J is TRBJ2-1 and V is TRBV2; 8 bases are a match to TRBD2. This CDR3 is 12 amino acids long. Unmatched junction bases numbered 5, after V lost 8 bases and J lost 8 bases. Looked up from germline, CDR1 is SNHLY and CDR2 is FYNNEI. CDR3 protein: CASRGGFDEQFF. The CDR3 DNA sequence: TGTGCCAGCCGCGGGGGGTTCGATGAGCAGTTCTTC.

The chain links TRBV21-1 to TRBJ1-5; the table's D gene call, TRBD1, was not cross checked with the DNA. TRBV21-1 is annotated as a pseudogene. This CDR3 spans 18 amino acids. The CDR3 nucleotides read TGTGCCAGCAGCCGTGACAGGACCACCGGCCCGGGCAATCAGCCCCAGCATTTT. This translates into CASSRDRTTGPGNQPQHF.

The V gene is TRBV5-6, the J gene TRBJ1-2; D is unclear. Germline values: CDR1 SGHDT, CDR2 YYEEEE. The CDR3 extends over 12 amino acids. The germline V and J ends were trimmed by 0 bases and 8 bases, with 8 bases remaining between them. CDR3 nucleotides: TGTGCCAGCAGCTTGGGGGCGCGGGGCTACACCTTC. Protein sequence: CASSLGARGYTF.

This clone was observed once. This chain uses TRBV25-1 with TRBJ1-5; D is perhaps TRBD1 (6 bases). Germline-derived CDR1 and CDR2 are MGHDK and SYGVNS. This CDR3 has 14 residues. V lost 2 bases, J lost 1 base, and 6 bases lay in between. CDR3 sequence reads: CASSERGSNQPQHF. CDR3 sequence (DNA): TGTGCCAGCAGTGAAAGGGGGAGCAATCAGCCCCAGCATTTT. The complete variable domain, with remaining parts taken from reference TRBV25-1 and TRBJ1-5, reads EADIYQTPRYLVIGTGKKITLECSQTMGHDKMYWYQQDPGMELHLIHYSYGVNSTEKGDLSSESTVSRIRTEHFPLTLESARPSHTSQYLCASSERGSNQPQHFGDGTRLSIL.

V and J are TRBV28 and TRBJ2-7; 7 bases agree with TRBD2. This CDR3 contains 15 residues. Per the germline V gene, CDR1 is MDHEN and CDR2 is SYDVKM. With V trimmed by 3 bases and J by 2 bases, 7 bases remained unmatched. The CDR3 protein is CASSFPGGLTYEQYF. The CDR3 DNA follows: TGTGCCAGCAGTTTCCCGGGAGGCTTAACCTACGAGCAGTACTTC.

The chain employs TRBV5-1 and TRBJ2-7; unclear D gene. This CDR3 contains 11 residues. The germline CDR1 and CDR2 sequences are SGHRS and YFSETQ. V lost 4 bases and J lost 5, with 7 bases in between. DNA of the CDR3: TGCGCCAGCAGCAAGTCCCACGAGCAGTACTTC. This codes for CASSKSHEQYF.

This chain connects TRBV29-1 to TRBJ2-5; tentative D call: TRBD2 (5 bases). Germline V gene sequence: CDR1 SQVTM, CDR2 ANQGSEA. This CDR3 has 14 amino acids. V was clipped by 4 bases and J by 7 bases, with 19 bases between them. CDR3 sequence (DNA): TGCAGCGTTGTTTTCGGCGGACCTCGGGGGACCCAGTACTTC. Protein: CSVVFGGPRGTQYF.

CDR3 protein: CASSVQGVSGNTIYF. Written as DNA, the CDR3 is TGTGCCAGCAGTGTACAGGGCGTCTCTGGAAACACCATATATTTT. This chain uses TRBV6-1 with TRBJ1-3, with TRBD1 as a possible D gene (6 bases). Germline V CDR1 and CDR2: MNHNS, SASEGT. This CDR3 has 15 amino acids. The V end was cut by 4 bases, the J end by 0 bases, with 10 bases between.

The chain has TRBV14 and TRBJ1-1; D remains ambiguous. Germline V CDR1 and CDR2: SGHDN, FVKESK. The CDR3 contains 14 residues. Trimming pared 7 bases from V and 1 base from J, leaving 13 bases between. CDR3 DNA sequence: TGTGCCAGCAATCAAGGCGCGAGGAACACTGAAGCTTTCTTT. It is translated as CASNQGARNTEAFF.

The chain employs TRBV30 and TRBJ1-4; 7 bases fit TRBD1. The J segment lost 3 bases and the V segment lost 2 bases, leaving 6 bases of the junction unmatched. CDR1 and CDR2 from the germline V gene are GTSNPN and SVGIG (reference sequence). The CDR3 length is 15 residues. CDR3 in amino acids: CAWSSGTASNEKLFF. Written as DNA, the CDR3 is TGTGCCTGGAGTTCCGGGACAGCCTCTAATGAAAAACTGTTTTTT.

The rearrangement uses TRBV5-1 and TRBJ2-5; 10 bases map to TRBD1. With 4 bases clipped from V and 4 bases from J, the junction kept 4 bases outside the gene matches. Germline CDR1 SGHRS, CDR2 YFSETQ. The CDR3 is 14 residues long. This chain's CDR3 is CASSGTGVLETQYF. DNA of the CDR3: TGCGCCAGCAGCGGGACAGGGGTTTTAGAGACCCAGTACTTC.

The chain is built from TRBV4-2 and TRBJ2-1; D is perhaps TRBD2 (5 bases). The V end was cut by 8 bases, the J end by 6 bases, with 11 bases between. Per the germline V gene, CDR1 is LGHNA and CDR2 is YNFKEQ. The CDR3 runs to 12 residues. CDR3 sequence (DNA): TGTGCCAGCTCCCGAGGGTTCAATGAGCAGTTCTTC. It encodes CASSRGFNEQFF.